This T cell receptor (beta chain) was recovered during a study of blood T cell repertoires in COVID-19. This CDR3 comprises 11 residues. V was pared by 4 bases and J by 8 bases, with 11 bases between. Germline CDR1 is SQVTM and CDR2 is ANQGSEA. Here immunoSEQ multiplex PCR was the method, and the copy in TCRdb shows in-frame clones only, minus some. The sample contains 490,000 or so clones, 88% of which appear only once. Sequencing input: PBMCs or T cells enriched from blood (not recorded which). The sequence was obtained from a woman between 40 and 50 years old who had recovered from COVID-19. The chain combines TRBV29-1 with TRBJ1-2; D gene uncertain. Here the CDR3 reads CSVADLRGYTF. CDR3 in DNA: TGCAGCGTTGCAGATTTGCGGGGCTACACCTTC.